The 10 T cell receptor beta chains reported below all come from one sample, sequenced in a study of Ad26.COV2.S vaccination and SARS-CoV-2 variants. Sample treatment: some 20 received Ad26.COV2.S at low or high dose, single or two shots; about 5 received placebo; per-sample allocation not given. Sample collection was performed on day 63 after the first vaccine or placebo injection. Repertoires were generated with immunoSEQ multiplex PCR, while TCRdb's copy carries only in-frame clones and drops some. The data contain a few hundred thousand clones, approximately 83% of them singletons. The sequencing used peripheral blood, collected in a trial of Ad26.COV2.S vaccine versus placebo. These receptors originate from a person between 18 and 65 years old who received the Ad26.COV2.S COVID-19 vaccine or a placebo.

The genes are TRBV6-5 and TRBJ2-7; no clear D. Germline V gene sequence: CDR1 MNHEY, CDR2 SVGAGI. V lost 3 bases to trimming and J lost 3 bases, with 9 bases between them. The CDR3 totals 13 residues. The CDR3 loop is CASSYNPGYEQYF. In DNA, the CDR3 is TGTGCCAGCAGTTATAACCCCGGCTACGAGCAGTACTTC.

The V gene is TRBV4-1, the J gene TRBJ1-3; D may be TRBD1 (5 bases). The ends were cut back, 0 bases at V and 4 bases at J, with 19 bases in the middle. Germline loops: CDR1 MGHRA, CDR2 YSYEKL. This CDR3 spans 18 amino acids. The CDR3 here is CASSQDHGDGTLGNTIYF. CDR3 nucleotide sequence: TGCGCCAGCAGCCAAGATCATGGGGACGGCACATTAGGAAACACCATATATTTT.

DNA for the CDR3: TGTGCCAGCAGTAAACGTATGATAACGGAGACCCAGTACTTC. Protein: CASSKRMITETQYF. The V and J genes are TRBV6-5 and TRBJ2-5; D gene ambiguous. This CDR3 contains 14 residues. Germline V lookup: CDR1 MNHEY, CDR2 SVGAGI. V dropped 5 bases and J dropped 5 bases, with 15 bases sitting between them.

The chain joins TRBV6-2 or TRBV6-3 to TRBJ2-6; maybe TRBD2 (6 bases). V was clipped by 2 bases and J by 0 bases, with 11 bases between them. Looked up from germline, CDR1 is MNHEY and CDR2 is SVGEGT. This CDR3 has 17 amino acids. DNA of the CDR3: TGTGCCAGCAGTTACGGGGAGGCCCGCTCTGGGGCCAACGTCCTGACTTTC. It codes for CASSYGEARSGANVLTF.

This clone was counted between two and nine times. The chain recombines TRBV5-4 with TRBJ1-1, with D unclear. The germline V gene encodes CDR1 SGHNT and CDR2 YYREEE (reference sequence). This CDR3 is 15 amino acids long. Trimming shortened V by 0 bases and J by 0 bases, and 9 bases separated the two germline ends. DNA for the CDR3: TGTGCCAGCAGCTTGGACGGCTGGGTGAACACTGAAGCTTTCTTT. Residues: CASSLDGWVNTEAFF.

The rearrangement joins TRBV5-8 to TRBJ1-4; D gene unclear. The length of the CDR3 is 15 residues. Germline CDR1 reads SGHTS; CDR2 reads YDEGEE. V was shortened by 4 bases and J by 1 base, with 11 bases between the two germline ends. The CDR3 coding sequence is TGTGCCAGCAGCGCGGGCGACGGAACTAATGAAAAACTGTTTTTT. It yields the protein CASSAGDGTNEKLFF. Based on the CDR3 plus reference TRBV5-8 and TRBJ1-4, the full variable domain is EAGVTQSPTHLIKTRGQQATLRCSPISGHTSVYWYQQALGLGLQFLLWYDEGEERNRGNFPPRFSGRQFPNYSSELNVNALELEDSALYLCASSAGDGTNEKLFFGSGTQLSVL.

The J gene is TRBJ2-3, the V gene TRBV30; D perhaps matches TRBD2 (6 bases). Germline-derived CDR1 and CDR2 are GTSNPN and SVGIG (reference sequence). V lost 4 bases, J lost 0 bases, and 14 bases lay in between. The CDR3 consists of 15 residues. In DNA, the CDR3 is TGTGCCTGGATATCGAGCGGGCTCAGCACAGATACGCAGTATTTT. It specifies CAWISSGLSTDTQYF.

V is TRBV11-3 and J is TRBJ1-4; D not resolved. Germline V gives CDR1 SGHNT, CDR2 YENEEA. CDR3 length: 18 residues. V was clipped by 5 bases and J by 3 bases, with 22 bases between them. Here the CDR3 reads CASSVGGAGRRPNEKLFF. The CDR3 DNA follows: TGTGCCAGCAGCGTTGGTGGAGCCGGCCGGAGGCCTAATGAAAAACTGTTTTTT.

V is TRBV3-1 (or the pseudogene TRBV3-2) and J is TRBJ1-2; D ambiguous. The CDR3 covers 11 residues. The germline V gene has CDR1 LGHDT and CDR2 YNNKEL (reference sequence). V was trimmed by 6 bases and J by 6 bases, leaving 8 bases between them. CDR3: CASSRFDGYTF. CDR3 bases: TGTGCCAGCAGTCGGTTTGATGGCTACACCTTC.

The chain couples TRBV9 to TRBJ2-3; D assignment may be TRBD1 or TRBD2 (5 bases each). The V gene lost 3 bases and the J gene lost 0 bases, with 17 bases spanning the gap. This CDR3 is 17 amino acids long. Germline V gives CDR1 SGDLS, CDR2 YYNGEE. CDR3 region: CASSGSSGRPSTDTQYF. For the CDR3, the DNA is TGTGCCAGCAGCGGATCTTCGGGACGACCTAGCACAGATACGCAGTATTTT.